This is a list of T cell receptor beta chains from one sample in a study of blood T cell repertoires in COVID-19. The protocol was immunoSEQ multiplex PCR, while the TCRdb copy is restricted to in-frame clones and leaves out a portion. The sample contains 140,000 or so clones, roughly 80% of which appear only once. Sequenced material: peripheral blood. The receptors originated from a human donor in a cohort sampled during active COVID-19. Both conserved end residues are part of each CDR3. Each record gives: CDR3 DNA, CDR3 protein, D gene, V gene, clone size, J gene. The D gene is left open where the match is weak. Clone size is not always given. Where it is, it says once, few, many or a class for expanded clones.

DNA: TGTGCCAGCAGCCAAGATACCGGGGAAGCTTTCTTT; CDR3: CASSQDTGEAFF; D: .; V: TRBV3-1/TRBV3-2; size: .; J: TRBJ1-1
DNA: TGCGCCAGCAGCTCCGGCGGGAGTCAAGAGACCCAGTACTTC; CDR3: CASSSGGSQETQYF; D: TRBD2; V: TRBV5-1; size: .; J: TRBJ2-5
DNA: TGTGCCAGCAGCTCCCGGACTAGCGGGGGGGCCGCTTCCTACGAGCAGTACTTC; CDR3: CASSSRTSGGAASYEQYF; D: TRBD2; V: TRBV7-2; size: few; J: TRBJ2-7
DNA: TGTGCCAGCCGCGACCAACAGGGCGGTCATGGCTACACCTTC; CDR3: CASRDQQGGHGYTF; D: .; V: TRBV19; size: .; J: TRBJ1-2
DNA: TGTGCCAGCAGCCGAGGGGGCTCCTACGAGCAGTACTTC; CDR3: CASSRGGSYEQYF; D: .; V: TRBV6-5; size: .; J: TRBJ2-7
DNA: TGTGCCAGCAGCTTAGCAGGGGGCGCGTGGACAGATACGCAGTATTTT; CDR3: CASSLAGGAWTDTQYF; D: TRBD1; V: TRBV7-8; size: .; J: TRBJ2-3
DNA: TGTGCCAGCAGTCCGAGGACTGAAGCTTTCTTT; CDR3: CASSPRTEAFF; D: .; V: TRBV27; size: .; J: TRBJ1-1
DNA: TGCGCCAGCAGCGTAACTAGCGAGAGGCAGTATTTT; CDR3: CASSVTSERQYF; D: TRBD2; V: TRBV5-1; size: few; J: TRBJ2-3
DNA: TGTGCCAGCAGGGCCGGGACTAGCGGGTCCTTACAGTTCTTC; CDR3: CASRAGTSGSLQFF; D: TRBD2; V: TRBV2; size: .; J: TRBJ2-1
DNA: TGTGCCAGCAGTGAAACAGGGGCAACTAATGAAAAACTGTTTTTT; CDR3: CASSETGATNEKLFF; D: TRBD1; V: TRBV2; size: .; J: TRBJ1-4
DNA: TGTGCCAGCAGCCTACTAGCGGGGCCGCCGGGAGAGCAGTACTTC; CDR3: CASSLLAGPPGEQYF; D: TRBD2; V: TRBV11-2; size: .; J: TRBJ2-7
DNA: TGCAGCGTTGAGTCCTCAGCGGGGCGTCGGGAGACCCAGTACTTC; CDR3: CSVESSAGRRETQYF; D: TRBD2; V: TRBV29-1; size: .; J: TRBJ2-5
DNA: TGTGCCAGCTCACCCCTGACGTCAGGGCAGGAGCAGTACTTC; CDR3: CASSPLTSGQEQYF; D: .; V: TRBV18; size: few; J: TRBJ2-7
DNA: TGTGCCAGCAGCCCGGACAGGTTGTCGTCCGGGGAGCTGTTTTTT; CDR3: CASSPDRLSSGELFF; D: TRBD1; V: TRBV11-3; size: .; J: TRBJ2-2
DNA: TGTGCCAGCAGCCGGACTAGCGGATCCTACGAGCAGTACTTC; CDR3: CASSRTSGSYEQYF; D: TRBD2; V: TRBV5-6; size: .; J: TRBJ2-7